The 17 T cell receptor beta chains listed next were all sequenced from one sample in a study of T cell responses to AZD1222 COVID-19 vaccine. Profiled with immunoSEQ multiplex PCR; TCRdb holds only in-frame clones, not every one. Of 90,000 to 120,000 clones listed, 87% are singletons. Sequencing was performed on peripheral blood, taken 28 days after the second AZD1222 dose. These receptors originate from an adult who received the AZD1222 COVID-19 vaccine.

V usage is TRBV27 and J usage is TRBJ1-6, with 9 bases identical to TRBD1. Germline values: CDR1 MNHEY, CDR2 SMNVEV (reference sequence). Germline trimming cut 5 bases from V and 9 bases from J; bases unmatched to any gene: 8. The CDR3 spans 15 residues. This CDR3 reads CASSGGQGVSSPLHF. The CDR3 DNA reads as TGTGCCAGCAGTGGGGGACAGGGTGTGAGTTCACCCCTCCACTTT.

The chain has TRBV3-1 (or the pseudogene TRBV3-2) and TRBJ1-1, with 10 bases aligning to TRBD1. The CDR3 loop spans 16 amino acids. V lost 4 bases to trimming and J lost 2 bases; unmatched junction nucleotides: 7. Germline CDR1 reads LGHDT; CDR2 reads YNNKEL (reference sequence). CDR3 in amino acids: CASSRVTGGANTEAFF. The CDR3 nucleotides read TGTGCCAGCAGCCGGGTGACAGGGGGCGCAAACACTGAAGCTTTCTTT.

The V gene is TRBV19, the J gene TRBJ2-5; TRBD2 might be the D (6 bases). Germline V gene lookup returns CDR1 LNHDA and CDR2 SQIVND (reference sequence). The CDR3 spans 14 residues. V was shortened by 3 bases and J by 4 bases, with 12 bases between the two germline ends. The CDR3 reads CASSMGGFGETQYF. The CDR3 coding sequence is TGTGCCAGTAGTATGGGGGGTTTCGGAGAGACCCAGTACTTC.

CDR3: CASSRSGSSYNEQFF. CDR3 sequence (DNA): TGCGCCAGCAGCAGAAGCGGGAGCTCCTACAATGAGCAGTTCTTC. The rearrangement uses TRBV5-1 and TRBJ2-1; 8 bases are shared with TRBD2. After removal of 4 bases from V and 0 bases from J, the junction contained 3 bases not matched to a gene. The CDR3 contains 15 residues. The germline gives CDR1 SGHRS, CDR2 YFSETQ. The full variable domain, completed using reference TRBV5-1 and TRBJ2-1, is KAGVTQTPRYLIKTRGQQVTLSCSPISGHRSVSWYQQTPGQGLQFLFEYFSETQRNKGNFPGRFSGRQFSNSRSEMNVSTLELGDSALYLCASSRSGSSYNEQFFGPGTRLTVL.

V and J are TRBV18 and TRBJ2-3; 7 bases fit TRBD2. The CDR3 length is 13 residues. V trimming: 6 bases; J trimming: 4 bases; junction bases outside the gene matches: 4. Germline V CDR1 and CDR2: KGHSH, LQKENI. The CDR3 reads CASSGGNPDTQYF. DNA of the CDR3: TGTGCCAGCTCGGGAGGGAACCCAGATACGCAGTATTTT.

The CDR3 loop reads CASRTGLSGNTIYF. CDR3 in DNA: TGTGCCAGTAGGACGGGCCTCTCTGGAAACACCATATATTTT. The chain recombines TRBV19 with TRBJ1-3; D uncertain. Per the germline V gene, CDR1 is LNHDA and CDR2 is SQIVND (reference sequence). This CDR3 has 14 residues. V was clipped by 6 bases and J by 0 bases, with 9 bases between them. Variable domain in full (rest from reference TRBV19 and TRBJ1-3): DGGITQSPKYLFRKEGQNVTLSCEQNLNHDAMYWYRQDPGQGLRLIYYSQIVNDFQKGDIAEGYSVSREKKESFPLTVTSAQKNPTAFYLCASRTGLSGNTIYFGEGSWLTVV.

This sequence joins TRBV3-1 (or the pseudogene TRBV3-2) and TRBJ2-7, with D perhaps matching TRBD1 (5 bases). The CDR3 is made up of 12 amino acids. Per the germline V gene, CDR1 is LGHDT and CDR2 is YNNKEL (reference sequence). V was shortened by 4 bases and J by 5 bases, with 9 bases between the two germline ends. The CDR3 loop reads CASSLKGDEQYF. The CDR3 DNA reads TGTGCCAGCAGCCTCAAAGGGGACGAGCAGTACTTC.

This rearrangement joins TRBV15 to TRBJ2-3, with 9 bases lining up with TRBD2. Trimming removed 8 bases from V and 6 bases from J; junction bases left unmatched: 12. The CDR3 extends over 15 amino acids. Per germline, CDR1 LNHNV and CDR2 YYDKDF (reference sequence). The CDR3 nucleotides are TGTGCCACCCTTCAAGGGCGGGGGGGCATGGATACGCAGTATTTT. Translation: CATLQGRGGMDTQYF.

J is TRBJ1-1 and V is TRBV20-1, with D maybe TRBD1 (5 bases). V shed 3 bases and J shed 1 base, with 12 bases lying between them. This CDR3 region has 14 residues. From germline, CDR1 is DFQATT and CDR2 SNEGSKA (reference sequence). This CDR3 reads CSASFPGGNTEAFF. CDR3 DNA sequence: TGCAGTGCTAGTTTCCCCGGGGGGAACACTGAAGCTTTCTTT.

V is TRBV18 and J is TRBJ2-7; D unresolved. The germline gives CDR1 KGHSH, CDR2 LQKENI. CDR3 size: 12 residues. V lost 3 bases, J lost 2 bases, and 5 bases lay in between. As DNA, the CDR3 is TGTGCCAGCTCACCCGGAGCCTACGAGCAGTACTTC. This sequence encodes CASSPGAYEQYF. Combining the CDR3 with reference TRBV18 and TRBJ2-7 gives the whole variable domain NAGVMQNPRHLVRRRGQEARLRCSPMKGHSHVYWYRQLPEEGLKFMVYLQKENIIDESGMPKERFSAEFPKEGPSILRIQQVVRGDSAAYFCASSPGAYEQYFGPGTRLTVT.

This rearrangement joins TRBV6-5 to TRBJ1-1, with 8 bases aligning to TRBD1. This CDR3 comprises 13 residues. V lost 9 bases to trimming and J lost 2 bases; unmatched junction nucleotides: 5. In germline, CDR1 is MNHEY, CDR2 SVGAGI. CDR3 residues: CASSDRANTEAFF. The CDR3 DNA is TGTGCCAGTTCGGACAGGGCTAACACTGAAGCTTTCTTT.

CDR3 in DNA: TGTGCCAGTAGTATAGAAGGGGCGGCCCAGCATTTT. This sequence encodes CASSIEGAAQHF. The gene calls are TRBV19 and TRBJ1-5, with D tentatively TRBD1 (5 bases). Germline-derived CDR1 and CDR2 are LNHDA and SQIVND (reference sequence). This CDR3 spans 12 amino acids. V was clipped by 0 bases and J by 11 bases, with 8 bases between them. Full variable domain (missing parts from reference TRBV19 and TRBJ1-5): DGGITQSPKYLFRKEGQNVTLSCEQNLNHDAMYWYRQDPGQGLRLIYYSQIVNDFQKGDIAEGYSVSREKKESFPLTVTSAQKNPTAFYLCASSIEGAAQHFGDGTRLSIL.

The CDR3, as DNA: TGTGCCAGCAGCTCGGGAAGGACAGTCAAAGAGACCCAGTACTTC. This sequence encodes CASSSGRTVKETQYF. This chain joins TRBV5-6 and TRBJ2-5; a weak D match, TRBD1 (6 bases). Per the germline V gene, CDR1 is SGHDT and CDR2 is YYEEEE. The CDR3 sequence is 15 residues long. The ends were cut back, 3 bases at V and 3 bases at J, with 15 bases in the middle.

This chain uses TRBV3-1 (or the pseudogene TRBV3-2) with TRBJ2-7; 9 nucleotides line up with TRBD2. The ends lost 0 bases at V and 0 bases at J; junction bases unmatched: 9. This CDR3 has 18 amino acids. Germline loops: CDR1 LGHDT, CDR2 YNNKEL (reference sequence). The CDR3 DNA follows: TGTGCCAGCAGCCAAGATGCCGCGGGGGGGCTTAGCTCCTACGAGCAGTACTTC. This sequence encodes CASSQDAAGGLSSYEQYF.

The table lists this clone with a few counts. The chain joins TRBV5-1 to TRBJ1-4, with D perhaps matching TRBD1 (5 bases). V was shortened by 4 bases and J by 8 bases, with 12 bases between the two germline ends. This CDR3 has 13 amino acids. Germline CDR1 and CDR2: SGHRS and YFSETQ. CDR3 sequence reads: CASSPLTAEKLFF. The CDR3 DNA sequence: TGCGCCAGCAGCCCCCTGACAGCAGAAAAACTGTTTTTT.

V gene TRBV4-1 combines with J gene TRBJ1-2; weak D call: TRBD1 (5 bases). Germline loops: CDR1 MGHRA, CDR2 YSYEKL. V dropped 0 bases and J dropped 5 bases, with 10 bases sitting between them. The CDR3 sequence is 14 residues long. The CDR3, as DNA: TGCGCCAGCAGCCAAGAAGGGACGGTTTATGGCTACACCTTC. Residues: CASSQEGTVYGYTF.

There are a few counts of this clone. The chain recombines TRBV30 with TRBJ1-3; D uncertain. The CDR3 is made up of 14 amino acids. The V and J ends lost 4 bases and 1 base respectively, with 11 bases between them. Germline CDR1 is GTSNPN and CDR2 is SVGIG (reference sequence). The chain's CDR3 is CAWTSGESGNTIYF. The DNA of the CDR3 is TGTGCCTGGACGTCGGGAGAATCTGGAAACACCATATATTTT.